A selection of T cell receptor beta chains follows, all from one sample in a study of T cells after yellow fever vaccination. TCRdb reanalysed the 5' RACE reads using MiXCR and keeps one entry per CDR3 protein. The table shows approximately 600,000 distinct CDR3 sequences, with 10% to 15% occurring only once. Sequenced material: PBMCs, taken on the day of the yellow fever booster vaccination. Receptors were obtained from a man aged 25-45 years who received the YFV17D yellow fever vaccine. The CDR3 runs from the conserved cysteine through the conserved F or W. D genes are given only for firm matches. Some rows mark clone size as missing; the rest say once, few, many or name a class of expanded clone.

v_gene	abundance	j_gene	len	d_gene	CDR3nt	CDR3aa
TRBV9	few	TRBJ2-3	17	TRBD2	TGTGCCAGCAGCGTAGGGGTCACTAGCGGGAGAACAGATACGCAGTATTTT	CASSVGVTSGRTDTQYF
TRBV7-3	.	TRBJ2-5	13	.	TGTGCCAGCAGCTTAATCCCTGGGGAGACCCAGTACTTC	CASSLIPGETQYF
TRBV5-1	.	TRBJ2-3	18	TRBD2	TGCGCCAGCAGCTTGGTCCTAGCGGGAGGGCCGGGGACAGATACGCAGTATTTT	CASSLVLAGGPGTDTQYF
TRBV20-1	.	TRBJ2-7	15	.	TGCAGTGCTACCCCGACGCGGAGGGCCTTATACGAGCAGTACTTC	CSATPTRRALYEQYF
TRBV5-1	.	TRBJ2-3	16	TRBD1	TGCGCCAGCAATTTAGTGGGACAGGGATACACAGATACGCAGTATTTT	CASNLVGQGYTDTQYF
TRBV4-3	few	TRBJ1-1	16	.	TGCGCCAGCAGGCTCAACGGTCAGCAACTGAACACTGAAGCTTTCTTT	CASRLNGQQLNTEAFF
TRBV19	few	TRBJ1-5	15	.	TGTGCCAGTAGTATAGAATTTTTCAGTGTTCAGCCCCAGCATTTT	CASSIEFFSVQPQHF
TRBV14	few	TRBJ1-1	11	.	TGTGCCAGCAGCCAGGGTCTCCAGACTTTCTTT	CASSQGLQTFF
TRBV30	.	TRBJ2-5	15	.	TGTGCCTGGAGGACGGGACAAGTCCTTCAAGAGACCCAGTACTTC	CAWRTGQVLQETQYF
TRBV18	few	TRBJ1-3	16	.	TGTGCCAGCTCACCGTCCGGACCCAGCTCTGGAAACACCATATATTTT	CASSPSGPSSGNTIYF
TRBV7-3	.	TRBJ1-1	13	.	TGTGCCAGCAGCTTCGGGGAAAATAATGAAGCTTTCTTT	CASSFGENNEAFF
TRBV10-3	.	TRBJ2-5	16	.	TGTGCCATCAGTGAGCGGGATAATCGGCCGACGGGGACCCAGTACTTC	CAISERDNRPTGTQYF
TRBV5-1	many	TRBJ2-2	15	TRBD2	TGCGCCACCCACCGGGGAGGGGAGCCAACCGGGGAGCTGTTTTTT	CATHRGGEPTGELFF
TRBV20-1	few	TRBJ2-7	14	.	TGCAGTGCTAGAGCTAACTTTCTCTCCTACGAGCAGTACTTC	CSARANFLSYEQYF
TRBV5-1	few	TRBJ2-2	16	.	TGCGCCAGCAGCTTCGACGGGACTGGCCAAACCGGGGAGCTGTTTTTT	CASSFDGTGQTGELFF
TRBV20-1	.	TRBJ1-5	14	TRBD1	TGCAGTGGCCAGCAGGGGGTGCCAGGTCAGCCCCAGCATTTT	CSGQQGVPGQPQHF
TRBV7-8	many	TRBJ2-4	13	TRBD1	TGTGCCAGCAGCCCCGGACAGGGTCGCACTCAGTACTTC	CASSPGQGRTQYF
TRBV18	.	TRBJ2-3	13	.	TGTGCCAGCTCAACCCTAGCAGGGGATACGCAGTATTTT	CASSTLAGDTQYF
TRBV25-1	.	TRBJ2-7	14	.	TGTGCCAGCAGTGACAGGCAGGCCGGTCGGGTTGAATACTTC	CASSDRQAGRVEYF
TRBV20-1	few	TRBJ2-1	16	.	TGCAGTGTCCTCACCAGGGGCGGGAGCTCCTACAATGAGCAGTTCTTC	CSVLTRGGSSYNEQFF
TRBV20-1	few	TRBJ2-7	14	.	TGCAGTGCTAGGAGGTGGCTAGACTCCTACGAGCAGTACTTC	CSARRWLDSYEQYF
TRBV3-1	.	TRBJ2-1	16	TRBD2	TGTGCCAGCAGCCAAGTAGGACTAGCGGGAGGGAATGAGCAGTTCTTC	CASSQVGLAGGNEQFF
TRBV19	.	TRBJ1-1	14	.	TGTGCCAGTACCATCGGGGGAGTAGCTACTGAAGCTTTCTTT	CASTIGGVATEAFF
TRBV20-1	few	TRBJ2-7	17	TRBD2	TGCAGTGCTAGAGCTCCCTTGGGGACTAGGTTATTCTACGAGCAGTACTTC	CSARAPLGTRLFYEQYF
TRBV3-1	.	TRBJ2-2	18	TRBD2	TGTGCCTCCTCCAACAAGGTGGCGGGAGCTACGAACACCGGGGAGCTGTTTTTT	CASSNKVAGATNTGELFF
TRBV5-4	once	TRBJ2-2	15	TRBD1	TGTGCCAGCAGCACCCGGGACAGGGTAGGCGGGGAGCTGTTTTTT	CASSTRDRVGGELFF
TRBV9	.	TRBJ2-1	12	.	TGTGCCAGCAGCGTAGCTCTGGGGGAGCAGTTCTTC	CASSVALGEQFF